This T cell receptor beta chain is drawn from a study of blood T cell repertoires in COVID-19. The wider study: T cells, B-cell-depleted T cells, or PBMCs supplied cDNA or gDNA.

Clones were sequenced by immunoSEQ multiplex PCR, and TCRdb holds only the in-frame ones, with some missing. The table includes approximately 200,000 clones, about four fifths detected once. This clone was detected only once. CDR1 SGDLS and CDR2 YYNGEE come from the germline V gene. The CDR3 totals 15 residues. The V end was cut by 2 bases, the J end by 6 bases, with 15 bases between. The sequenced sample was peripheral blood. This sequence originates from an older woman with acute or convalescent COVID-19. The gene calls are TRBV9 and TRBJ2-1; D possibly corresponds to TRBD1 (6 bases). CDR3 sequence reads: CASSVRDTDSNEQFF. CDR3 nucleotide sequence: TGTGCCAGCAGCGTCCGGGACACGGACAGCAATGAGCAGTTCTTC. The full variable domain, completed using reference TRBV9 and TRBJ2-1, is DSGVTQTPKHLITATGQRVTLRCSPRSGDLSVYWYQQSLDQGLQFLIQYYNGEERAKGNILERFSAQQFPDLHSELNLSSLELGDSALYFCASSVRDTDSNEQFFGPGTRLTVL.